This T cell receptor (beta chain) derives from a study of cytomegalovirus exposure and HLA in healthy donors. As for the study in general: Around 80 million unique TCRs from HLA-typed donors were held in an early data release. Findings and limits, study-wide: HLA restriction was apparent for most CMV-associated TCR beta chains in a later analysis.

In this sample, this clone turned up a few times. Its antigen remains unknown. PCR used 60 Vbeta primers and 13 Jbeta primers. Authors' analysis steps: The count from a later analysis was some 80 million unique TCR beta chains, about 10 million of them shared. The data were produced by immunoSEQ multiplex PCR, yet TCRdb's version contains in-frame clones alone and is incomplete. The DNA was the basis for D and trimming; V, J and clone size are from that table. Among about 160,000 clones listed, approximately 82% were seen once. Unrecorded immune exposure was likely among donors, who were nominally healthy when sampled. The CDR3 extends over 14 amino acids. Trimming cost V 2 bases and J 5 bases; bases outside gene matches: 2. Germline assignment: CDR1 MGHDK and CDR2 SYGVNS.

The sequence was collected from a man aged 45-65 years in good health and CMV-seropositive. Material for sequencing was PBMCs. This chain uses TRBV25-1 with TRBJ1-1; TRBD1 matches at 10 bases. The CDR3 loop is CASSEEDRGTEAFF. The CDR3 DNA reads TGTGCCAGCAGTGAAGAGGACAGGGGGACTGAAGCTTTCTTT. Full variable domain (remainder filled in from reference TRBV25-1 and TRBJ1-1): EADIYQTPRYLVIGTGKKITLECSQTMGHDKMYWYQQDPGMELHLIHYSYGVNSTEKGDLSSESTVSRIRTEHFPLTLESARPSHTSQYLCASSEEDRGTEAFFGQGTRLTVV.